This T cell receptor beta chain was recovered during a study of ipilimumab plus nivolumab after autologous stem cell transplantation. Method: immunoSEQ multiplex PCR; TCRdb's copy keeps in-frame clones and lacks some. The sample lists 10,000 to 15,000 clones; 60% to 75% were seen once. After removal of 4 bases from V and 8 bases from J, the junction contained 12 bases not matched to a gene. The CDR3 is 16 residues long. Per germline, CDR1 SGHNT and CDR2 YYREEE (reference sequence). The chain combines TRBV5-4 with TRBJ1-2; 12 bases map to TRBD1. The starting material was PBMCs, obtained in a trial of ipilimumab plus nivolumab as post-transplant consolidation. This sequence was found in a male donor with diffuse large B-cell lymphoma. The CDR3 spells CASSEIGTGGAKGYTF. CDR3 coding DNA: TGTGCCAGCAGCGAGATTGGGACAGGGGGCGCTAAAGGCTACACCTTC.